This TCR beta chain was retrieved from a study of T-cell memory formation after mild COVID-19. Overall study results and limits: Clones contracting day 15 to 85 were balanced CD4/CD8; later expanders leaned CD4+.

This clonotype was observed a few times. Antigen unknown. The CDR3 spans 16 residues. CDR1 is MDHEN and CDR2 is SYDVKM in the germline V gene. Trimming removed 3 bases from V and 4 bases from J; junction bases left unmatched: 7. TCRdb re-called the 5' RACE reads through MiXCR, storing one row per CDR3 protein. Here the sample spans 540,000 or so distinct CDR3 sequences, about a fifth being singletons. Sequencing was done on a sample of PBMCs or a T cell subset sorted from them (not recorded which). This receptor was identified in an adult woman who had mild COVID-19 (a few samples of this study predate the infection). Cell type and time point are not known. The chain has TRBV28 and TRBJ2-1; 9 bases fit TRBD1. The CDR3 coding sequence is TGTGCCAGCAGTTTCTTGGGACAGGGAGTATACAATGAGCAGTTCTTC. This encodes CASSFLGQGVYNEQFF.